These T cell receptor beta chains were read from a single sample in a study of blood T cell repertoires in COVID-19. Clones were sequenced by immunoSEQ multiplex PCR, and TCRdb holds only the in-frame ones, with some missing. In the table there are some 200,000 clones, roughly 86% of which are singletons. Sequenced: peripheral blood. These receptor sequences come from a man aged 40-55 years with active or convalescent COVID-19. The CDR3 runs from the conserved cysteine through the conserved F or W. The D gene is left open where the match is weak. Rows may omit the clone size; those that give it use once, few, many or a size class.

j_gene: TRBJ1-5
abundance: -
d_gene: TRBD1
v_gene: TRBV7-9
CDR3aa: CASSLAAGGSQPQHF
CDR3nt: TGTGCCAGCAGCTTGGCGGCAGGGGGGTCACAGCCCCAGCATTTT

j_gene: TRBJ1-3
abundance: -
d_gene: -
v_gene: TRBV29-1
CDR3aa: CSVEGGSAGNTIYF
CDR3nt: TGCAGCGTTGAGGGGGGTTCGGCTGGAAACACCATATATTTT

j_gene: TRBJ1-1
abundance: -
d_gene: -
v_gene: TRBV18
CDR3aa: CASSPTFANTEAFF
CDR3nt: TGTGCCAGCTCACCAACTTTCGCCAACACTGAAGCTTTCTTT

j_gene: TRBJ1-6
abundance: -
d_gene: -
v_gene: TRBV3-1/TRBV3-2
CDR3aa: CASSQVTDSPLHF
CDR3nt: TGTGCCAGCAGCCAAGTAACGGATTCACCCCTCCACTTT

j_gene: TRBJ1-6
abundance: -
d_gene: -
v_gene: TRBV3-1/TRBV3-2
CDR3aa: CASSQVTGHSNSPLHF
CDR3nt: TGTGCCAGCAGCCAAGTCACTGGACACTCAAATTCACCCCTCCACTTT

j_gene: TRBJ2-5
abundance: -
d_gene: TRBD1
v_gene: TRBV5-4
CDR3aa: CASSSPGTGQETQYF
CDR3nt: TGTGCCAGCAGCTCCCCCGGGACAGGGCAGGAGACCCAGTACTTC

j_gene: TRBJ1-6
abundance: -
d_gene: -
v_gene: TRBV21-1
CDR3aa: CASSKTGRMIPLHF
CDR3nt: TGTGCCAGCAGCAAGACAGGACGGATGATACCCCTCCACTTT

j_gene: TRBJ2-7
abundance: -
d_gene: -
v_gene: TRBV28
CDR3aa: CASSLPREQQYF
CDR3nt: TGTGCCAGCAGTTTACCCAGGGAACAGCAGTACTTC

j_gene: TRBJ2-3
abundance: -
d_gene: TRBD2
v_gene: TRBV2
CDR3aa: CASWGGTSTTDTQYF
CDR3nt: TGTGCCAGCTGGGGCGGGACTAGCACCACAGATACGCAGTATTTT

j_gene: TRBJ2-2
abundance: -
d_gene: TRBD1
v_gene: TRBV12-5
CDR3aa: CVSGQGAGNGELFF
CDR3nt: TGTGTCTCCGGACAGGGGGCTGGTAACGGGGAGCTGTTTTTT

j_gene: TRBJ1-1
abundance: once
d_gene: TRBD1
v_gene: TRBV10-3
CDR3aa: CAISDPARDRTMNTEAFF
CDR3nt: TGTGCCATCAGTGACCCGGCCCGGGACAGGACCATGAACACTGAAGCTTTCTTT

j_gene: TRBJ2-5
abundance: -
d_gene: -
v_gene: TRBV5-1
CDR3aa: CASSLGDHSGETQYF
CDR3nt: TGCGCCAGCAGCTTAGGGGATCACTCAGGGGAGACCCAGTACTTC

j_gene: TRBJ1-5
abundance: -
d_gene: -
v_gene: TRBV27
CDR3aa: CASSRTGIRYQPQHF
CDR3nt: TGTGCCAGCAGTCGAACCGGGATCAGATATCAGCCCCAGCATTTT

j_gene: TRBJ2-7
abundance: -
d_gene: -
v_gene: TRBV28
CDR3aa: CASRTPSSYEQYF
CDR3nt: TGTGCCAGTCGGACTCCTAGCTCCTACGAGCAGTACTTC

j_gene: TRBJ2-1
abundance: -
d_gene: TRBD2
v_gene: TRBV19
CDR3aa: CASMPAGRNEQFF
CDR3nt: TGTGCCAGTATGCCAGCGGGGAGGAATGAGCAGTTCTTC

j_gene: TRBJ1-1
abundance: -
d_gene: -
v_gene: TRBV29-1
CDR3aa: CSGRLMNTEAFF
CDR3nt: TGCAGCGGGCGACTGATGAACACTGAAGCTTTCTTT

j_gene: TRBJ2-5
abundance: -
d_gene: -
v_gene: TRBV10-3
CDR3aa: CAIGADSQETQYF
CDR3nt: TGTGCCATCGGGGCGGACAGCCAAGAGACCCAGTACTTC

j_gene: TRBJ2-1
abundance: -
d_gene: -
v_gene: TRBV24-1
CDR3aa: CATSDRGIEQFF
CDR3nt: TGTGCCACCAGCGACCGGGGAATTGAGCAGTTCTTC

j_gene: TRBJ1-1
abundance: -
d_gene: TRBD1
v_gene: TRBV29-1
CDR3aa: CSADRGGTEAFF
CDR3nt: TGCAGCGCGGACAGGGGCGGGACTGAAGCTTTCTTT

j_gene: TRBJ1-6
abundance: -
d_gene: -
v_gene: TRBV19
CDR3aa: CASSKRWDTNSPLHF
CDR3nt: TGTGCCAGTAGTAAGAGGTGGGACACAAATTCACCCCTCCACTTT

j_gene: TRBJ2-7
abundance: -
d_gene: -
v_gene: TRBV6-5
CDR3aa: CASRGSNSYEQYF
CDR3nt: TGTGCCTCTCGGGGGTCCAACTCCTACGAGCAGTACTTC

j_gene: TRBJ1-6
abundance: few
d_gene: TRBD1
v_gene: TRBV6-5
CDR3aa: CASSYTAGGSPLHF
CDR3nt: TGTGCCAGCAGTTATACGGCAGGGGGTTCACCCCTCCACTTT

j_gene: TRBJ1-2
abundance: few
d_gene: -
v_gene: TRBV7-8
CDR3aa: CASSPLLGDGYTF
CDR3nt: TGTGCCAGCAGCCCTCTACTTGGAGATGGCTACACCTTC

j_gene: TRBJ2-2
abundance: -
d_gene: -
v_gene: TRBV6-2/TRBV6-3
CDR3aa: CASSYSGGERNTGELFF
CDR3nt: TGTGCCAGCAGTTACTCGGGCGGGGAAAGGAACACCGGGGAGCTGTTTTTT

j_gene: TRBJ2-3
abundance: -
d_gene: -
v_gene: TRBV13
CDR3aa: CASSSEDTQYF
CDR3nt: TGTGCCAGCAGCTCCGAGGATACGCAGTATTTT

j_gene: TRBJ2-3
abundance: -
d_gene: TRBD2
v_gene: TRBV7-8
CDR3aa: CASSLVLTSADTQYF
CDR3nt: TGTGCCAGCAGCTTAGTACTCACTAGCGCAGATACGCAGTATTTT

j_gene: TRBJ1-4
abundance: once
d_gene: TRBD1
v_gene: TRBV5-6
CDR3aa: CASSLRGQSNEKLFF
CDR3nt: TGTGCCAGCAGCTTGAGGGGACAGAGTAATGAAAAACTGTTTTTT